This T cell receptor (beta chain) was sequenced for a study of regulatory T cells in long-lasting Graves disease. About the research overall: Duration of antithyroid drug therapy among newly diagnosed Graves' patients was under 3 months. General study points: More public clonotypes were shared by persistent patients (approximately 3,000) than by new patients (around 990). Persistent disease exhibited a predilection for TRBV28, TRBJ1-2 and TRBJ2-5.

As for time point: newly diagnosed GD, antithyroid drugs for less than 3 months. The TCR library used RNA extracted from PBMCs. V trimming: 1 base; J trimming: 5 bases; junction bases outside the gene matches: 6. The CDR3 sequence is 14 residues long. CDR1 is DFQATT, CDR2 SNEGSKA, per germline (reference sequence). This clonotype came up many times. Its specificity is unknown. CDR3-region Arm-PCR and iRepertoire HTBI primers produced the TCR beta libraries. Via MiXCR, TCRdb re-called the multiplex PCR reads, giving one row per CDR3 protein. The sample has approximately 390,000 distinct CDR3 sequences; about 16% are singletons. These data also featured in a second study, about T cells in Graves' hyperthyroidism and ophthalmopathy.

The clonotype originates from a woman aged 18-30 years with Graves disease. Sequencing used peripheral blood mononuclear cells (PBMCs), obtained at new diagnosis, from a patient treated with antithyroid drugs. The V gene is TRBV20-1, the J gene TRBJ2-7, with 9 bases identical to TRBD1. CDR3 residues: CSARVTGGLDEQYF. Written as DNA, the CDR3 is TGCAGTGCTAGAGTGACAGGGGGTCTTGACGAGCAGTACTTC.